The 14 T cell receptor beta chains in this list originate from one sample, sequenced in a study of PD-L1 blockade in urothelial cancer (dated by TCRdb to the late 2010s). Library generation was performed with the immunoSEQ multiplex PCR assay. The clones in this table, taken by TCRdb from immuneACCESS, are in-frame only. Not every clone is retained; where verified, under half of the shortfall comes from an unresolved V gene, and the cause of the rest is unknown. A total of tens of thousands of clones appear in this sample, almost 90% of them only once. Around 1.5% of the sample comes from the top ten. Read against the paper, the sample's time point label means: pretreatment peripheral blood. Specimen: PBMCs, collected around atezolizumab (anti-PD-L1) treatment. These receptors came from a man in his sixties with urothelial cancer.

The chain carries TRBV19 and TRBJ2-1, with D hard to call. V lost 0 bases to trimming and J lost 4 bases, with 4 bases between them. Germline V gene data show CDR1 as LNHDA and CDR2 as SQIVND (reference sequence). CDR3 length: 13 residues. The CDR3 nucleotides read TGTGCCAGTAGTATAGACAGTTACAATGAGCAGTTCTTC. This sequence encodes CASSIDSYNEQFF.

This sequence joins TRBV28 and TRBJ1-4, with D possibly matching TRBD1 (6 bases). The V end lost 7 bases, the J end lost 4 bases, and 13 bases lay between the germline ends. This CDR3 spans 14 amino acids. The germline V gene encodes CDR1 MDHEN and CDR2 SYDVKM. For the CDR3, the DNA is TGTGCCAGCACCTTAGGGGGTAATAATGAAAAACTGTTTTTT. This gives the protein CASTLGGNNEKLFF.

The chain has TRBV7-2 and TRBJ1-4; D uncertain. The CDR3 has 14 residues. Germline CDR1 reads SGHTA; CDR2 reads FQGNSA. Between the trimmed V and J ends, which lost 3 bases and 8 bases, there was a span of 13 bases. Here the CDR3 DNA reads TGTGCCAGCAGCTTGAGGGATGTGAGCGAAAAACTGTTTTTT. This sequence encodes CASSLRDVSEKLFF.

This clone was observed a single time. The J gene is TRBJ2-5, the V gene TRBV4-1, with 7 bases matching TRBD2. V gave up 4 bases and J gave up 0 bases; unmatched junction bases: 5. There are 15 residues in the CDR3. The V gene's germline CDR1 is MGHRA and CDR2 YSYEKL. This CDR3 is CASSPRAGNQETQYF. The DNA of the CDR3 is TGCGCCAGCAGCCCAAGAGCGGGGAACCAAGAGACCCAGTACTTC.

This sequence joins TRBV7-3 and TRBJ1-1; TRBD1 might be the D (6 bases). Germline V gene lookup returns CDR1 SGHTA and CDR2 FQGTGA. The CDR3 contains 13 residues. Deletions cut 4 bases from V and 5 bases from J, with 11 bases between. The CDR3 coding sequence is TGTGCCAGCAGCTCCTACAGGGATACTGAAGCTTTCTTT. It specifies CASSSYRDTEAFF.

J is TRBJ1-4 and V is TRBV30, with D tentatively TRBD1 (6 bases). This CDR3 is 10 amino acids long. Germline V gene lookup returns CDR1 GTSNPN and CDR2 SVGIG (reference sequence). The V end was cut by 5 bases, the J end by 14 bases, with 12 bases between. The CDR3 sequence: CAWGTGFLFF. The CDR3 nucleotides read TGTGCCTGGGGTACAGGGTTTCTGTTTTTT. Combining the CDR3 with reference TRBV30 and TRBJ1-4 gives the whole variable domain SQTIHQWPATLVQPVGSPLSLECTVEGTSNPNLYWYRQAAGRGLQLLFYSVGIGQISSEVPQNLSASRPQDRQFILSSKKLLLSDSGFYLCAWGTGFLFFGSGTQLSVL.

This chain links TRBV5-1 with TRBJ2-1; 8 bases align to TRBD2. The trim removed 1 base at V and 7 bases at J, leaving 10 bases unmatched. CDR1 is SGHRS, CDR2 YFSETQ, per germline. The CDR3 has 16 residues. The CDR3 protein is CASSLSKRGLGNEQFF. In DNA, the CDR3 is TGCGCCAGCAGCTTGAGTAAGCGGGGGCTGGGGAATGAGCAGTTCTTC.

The chain recombines TRBV28 with TRBJ2-7; D may be TRBD1 (5 bases). The CDR3 consists of 12 residues. The V end was cut by 2 bases, the J end by 4 bases, with 6 bases between. From germline, CDR1 is MDHEN and CDR2 SYDVKM. The CDR3 protein is CASSLKGYEQYF. In DNA form, the CDR3 reads TGTGCCAGCAGTTTAAAGGGGTACGAGCAGTACTTC.

Notes on this clone: Other DNA sequences in the same sample also yield this CDR3. The chain carries TRBV5-1 and TRBJ1-1; a possible D gene is TRBD1 (5 bases). The CDR3 is 14 amino acids. CDR1 and CDR2 (germline): SGHRS, YFSETQ. V was trimmed by 0 bases and J by 1 base, leaving 7 bases between them. CDR3 protein: CASSLAGGNTEAFF. The CDR3 DNA reads as TGCGCCAGCAGCTTGGCCGGGGGGAACACTGAAGCTTTCTTT.

The chain uses TRBV7-2 and TRBJ2-1; D unclear. V lost 0 bases, J lost 0 bases, and 9 bases lay in between. Germline CDR1 and CDR2: SGHTA and FQGNSA. This CDR3 is built from 16 residues. Here the CDR3 reads CASSLAPSSSYNEQFF. The CDR3 nucleotides read TGTGCCAGCAGCTTAGCTCCGTCGAGCTCCTACAATGAGCAGTTCTTC.

V is TRBV4-2 and J is TRBJ2-5; TRBD2 aligns across 12 bases. The germline CDR1 and CDR2 sequences are LGHNA and YNFKEQ. The CDR3 contains 16 residues. After removal of 0 bases from V and 4 bases from J, the junction contained 3 bases not matched to a gene. CDR3 DNA sequence: TGTGCCAGCAGCCAAGACCTAGCGGGGGGGCCAGAGACCCAGTACTTC. This encodes CASSQDLAGGPETQYF.

The gene calls are TRBV15 and TRBJ2-3; 15 nucleotides align to TRBD2. The CDR3 extends over 19 amino acids. Germline CDR1 LNHNV, CDR2 YYDKDF (reference sequence). The trim removed 3 bases at V and 0 bases at J, leaving 7 bases unmatched. In DNA, the CDR3 is TGTGCCACCAGCAGGAAAGCTGGGACTAGCGGGGGGAGCACAGATACGCAGTATTTT. Translated, it gives CATSRKAGTSGGSTDTQYF.

The V and J genes are TRBV2 and TRBJ2-4; 9 bases are a match to TRBD1. Germline-derived CDR1 and CDR2 are SNHLY and FYNNEI. V was pared by 2 bases and J by 16 bases, with 6 bases of the junction left unmatched. The CDR3 has 12 amino acids. Here the CDR3 reads CASSETKDRGYF. The CDR3 nucleotides are TGTGCCAGCAGTGAAACTAAGGACAGGGGCTACTTC.

This rearrangement joins TRBV30 to TRBJ1-2, with D tentatively TRBD1 (6 bases). From germline, CDR1 is GTSNPN and CDR2 SVGIG (reference sequence). The CDR3 contains 13 residues. Trimming stripped 2 bases from V and 1 base from J, with 8 bases between. In DNA, the CDR3 is TGTGCCTGGAGTCGGACAGATAACTATGGCTACACCTTC. It specifies CAWSRTDNYGYTF.